These 25 T cell receptor beta chains were sequenced from one sample in a study of blood T cells in healthy people across ages. It was with a sample-barcoded 5' primer and a J-beta primer mix that a second PCR of about 6 to 12 cycles was run. Each CDR3 protein gets one entry after TCRdb re-called the 5' RACE reads with MiXCR. The profile shows hundreds of thousands of distinct CDR3 sequences, 45% to 70% of them singletons. Sequenced sample: blood. These receptors all stem from a man aged 35 to 55 in good health.

This clonotype showed up just a few times. This chain connects TRBV12-3 or TRBV12-4 to TRBJ1-2; no firm D call. With 2 bases removed from V and 6 bases from J, the gap between germline ends came to 10 bases. The length of the CDR3 is 13 residues. CDR3 in DNA: TGTGCCAGCAGTTTATGGGTCTCGGATGGCTACACCTTC. This encodes CASSLWVSDGYTF.

CDR3 protein: CATSRGGSADFQETQYF. The CDR3 DNA reads as TGTGCCACCAGCAGAGGAGGAAGCGCGGACTTCCAAGAGACCCAGTACTTC. The chain carries TRBV15 and TRBJ2-5; perhaps TRBD2 as D (5 bases). Between the trimmed V and J ends, which lost 1 base and 1 base, there was a span of 16 bases. Per germline, CDR1 LNHNV and CDR2 YYDKDF (reference sequence). This CDR3 region has 17 residues.

The chain couples TRBV18 to TRBJ2-4; 7 bases are shared with TRBD2. The DNA end favors TRBJ2-7, so the J call may be wrong. The CDR3 has 16 residues. Germline V gives CDR1 KGHSH, CDR2 LQKENI. The CDR3 sequence: CASSPSMAGVGYEQYF. DNA for the CDR3: TGTGCCAGCTCACCATCGATGGCGGGAGTGGGCTACGAGCAGTACTTC.

The CDR3 protein is CATSRGPNQPQHF. CDR3 nucleotide sequence: TGTGCCACCAGCAGAGGCCCCAATCAGCCCCAGCATTTT. The rearrangement links TRBV15 to TRBJ1-5, with no clear D. CDR1 and CDR2 from the germline V gene are LNHNV and YYDKDF (reference sequence). Trimming took off 1 base at V and 3 bases at J, with 4 bases between the two ends. The length of the CDR3 is 13 residues.

V usage is TRBV6-1 and J usage is TRBJ2-1; TRBD1 matches 7 bases. V was clipped by 7 bases and J by 5 bases; unmatched bases: 11. This CDR3 is 15 amino acids long. Germline V gene sequence: CDR1 MNHNS, CDR2 SASEGT. CDR3 sequence: CASTEGQSRNNEQFF. The CDR3, as DNA: TGTGCCAGCACTGAGGGACAGTCTCGTAACAATGAGCAGTTCTTC.

The chain carries TRBV4-3 and TRBJ1-1; possible D gene TRBD1, 5 bases. Germline V gene data show CDR1 as LGHNA and CDR2 as YSLEER. The CDR3 spans 15 residues. V was shortened by 0 bases and J by 2 bases, with 10 bases between the two germline ends. The CDR3: CASSQEAGKNTEAFF. CDR3 DNA: TGCGCCAGCAGCCAAGAGGCAGGGAAAAACACTGAAGCTTTCTTT.

This clonotype showed up just a few times. This sequence joins TRBV5-1 and TRBJ2-3; D is ambiguous. The ends were cut back, 1 base at V and 1 base at J, with 4 bases in the middle. CDR1 SGHRS and CDR2 YFSETQ come from the germline V gene. The CDR3 has 13 amino acids. The CDR3, as DNA: TGCGCCAGCAGCTTGATCCGCACAGATACGCAGTATTTT. Amino acid sequence: CASSLIRTDTQYF.

In its sample, this clonotype was seen a few times. This rearrangement joins TRBV2 to TRBJ2-1, with 9 bases lining up with TRBD1. Per germline, CDR1 SNHLY and CDR2 FYNNEI. CDR3 length: 17 residues. J lost 5 bases, V lost 3 bases, and 11 bases had no gene match. CDR3 nucleotide sequence: TGTGCCAGCAGTGATTCGGTGACGGGACAGGGAAACAATGAGCAGTTCTTC. This codes for CASSDSVTGQGNNEQFF.

This chain uses TRBV11-3 with TRBJ2-7; D not certain. V lost 6 bases to trimming and J lost 7 bases, with 13 bases between them. CDR3 length: 12 residues. Germline CDR1 reads SGHNT; CDR2 reads YENEEA. The CDR3 DNA sequence: TGTGCCAGCAGTTGGGCCGTGGGGGAGCAGTACTTC. It specifies CASSWAVGEQYF.

The rearrangement links TRBV20-1 to TRBJ2-3, with 11 bases identical to TRBD1. The J segment lost 4 bases and the V segment lost 4 bases, leaving 4 bases of the junction unmatched. The CDR3 runs 14 residues. CDR1 and CDR2 (germline): DFQATT, SNEGSKA (reference sequence). The CDR3 DNA is TGCAGTGCTAATTGGGGACAGGGGGCAGATACGCAGTATTTT. This encodes CSANWGQGADTQYF.

The chain has TRBV28 and TRBJ1-3; no clear D gene. V shed 8 bases and J shed 9 bases, with 11 bases lying between them. The CDR3 runs to 11 residues. Germline CDR1 reads MDHEN; CDR2 reads SYDVKM. The CDR3: CASGPVGTIYF. CDR3 bases: TGTGCCAGCGGTCCAGTGGGCACCATATATTTT.

This clonotype was counted a few times. This chain links TRBV20-1 with TRBJ2-7, with 13 bases fitting TRBD2. Germline loops: CDR1 DFQATT, CDR2 SNEGSKA (reference sequence). This CDR3 is 14 amino acids long. The V gene end was trimmed by 5 bases and the J gene end by 4 bases; junction bases not matched to a gene: 5. CDR3 residues: CSAPRTSGSYEQYF. In DNA, the CDR3 is TGCAGTGCTCCTCGGACTAGCGGGAGTTACGAGCAGTACTTC.

This chain joins TRBV29-1 and TRBJ2-5, with 9 bases lining up with TRBD1. The J call may not be correct, given that the DNA end is closer to TRBJ2-7. Germline V CDR1 and CDR2: SQVTM, ANQGSEA. The CDR3 loop spans 13 amino acids. The CDR3 is CSVTTGTGLEQYF. As DNA, the CDR3 is TGCAGCGTTACCACCGGGACAGGGCTCGAGCAGTACTTC.

This clonotype was seen a single time. The CDR3 here is CSASLPSGGPSNEQFF. CDR3 coding DNA: TGCAGTGCTAGTCTGCCTAGCGGGGGCCCTAGCAATGAGCAGTTCTTC. The chain carries TRBV20-1 and TRBJ2-1, with 10 bases matching TRBD2. Germline values: CDR1 DFQATT, CDR2 SNEGSKA (reference sequence). With 3 bases clipped from V and 6 bases from J, the junction kept 11 bases outside the gene matches. This CDR3 has 16 residues.

This chain links TRBV29-1 with TRBJ2-5, with 9 bases matching TRBD2. J gave up 5 bases and V 7 bases, and 2 bases lay outside the gene matches. Per the germline V gene, CDR1 is SQVTM and CDR2 is ANQGSEA. The CDR3 has 11 residues. CDR3 DNA sequence: TGCAGCGGTGGACTAGCGGAGACCCAGTACTTC. Translated, it gives CSGGLAETQYF.

In its sample, this clonotype was seen a few times. The chain combines TRBV27 with TRBJ1-2; D may be TRBD1 (6 bases). The length of the CDR3 is 15 residues. Deletions cut 6 bases from V and 10 bases from J, with 24 bases between. Germline V gene lookup returns CDR1 MNHEY and CDR2 SMNVEV (reference sequence). CDR3 sequence: CASRLGQGPNAPYTF. Here the CDR3 DNA reads TGTGCCAGCAGACTAGGGCAGGGGCCCAACGCACCCTACACCTTC.

The chain has TRBV9 and TRBJ1-2; 10 bases match TRBD1. The germline V gene encodes CDR1 SGDLS and CDR2 YYNGEE. V was pared by 0 bases and J by 2 bases, with 7 bases of the junction left unmatched. The CDR3 runs 17 residues. CDR3 protein: CASSVDGRGQGNYGYTF. CDR3 DNA: TGTGCCAGCAGCGTAGATGGGAGGGGACAGGGGAACTATGGCTACACCTTC.

In DNA form, the CDR3 reads TGCAGCGTTGAACCACAGTGGGGGGAGACCCAGTACTTC. It yields the protein CSVEPQWGETQYF. The genes are TRBV29-1 and TRBJ2-5; D tentatively reads TRBD1 or TRBD2 (5 bases each). The CDR3 totals 13 residues. V lost 2 bases, J lost 5 bases, and 12 bases lay in between. Per germline, CDR1 SQVTM and CDR2 ANQGSEA.

In this sample, this clonotype turned up a few times. CDR3 DNA sequence: TGTGCCATCCAAACGGCCGGGCTCTACGAGCAGTACTTC. Protein product: CAIQTAGLYEQYF. This rearrangement joins TRBV6-1 to TRBJ2-7, with unresolved D. The CDR3 totals 13 residues. V gave up 10 bases and J gave up 3 bases, with 16 bases separating them. Looked up from germline, CDR1 is MNHNS and CDR2 is SASEGT.

This clonotype showed up just a few times. The rearrangement uses TRBV7-9 and TRBJ2-2; D perhaps matches TRBD2 (6 bases). The germline V and J ends were trimmed by 8 bases and 1 base, with 14 bases remaining between them. This CDR3 contains 15 residues. Germline CDR1 and CDR2: SEHNR and FQNEAQ (reference sequence). For the CDR3, the DNA is TGTGCCAGCTTGCTCGGGAGTCTGAACACCGGGGAGCTGTTTTTT. It yields the protein CASLLGSLNTGELFF.

The CDR3 sequence is CSAPPFGQGVQETQYF. In nucleotides, the CDR3 is TGCAGTGCTCCGCCCTTTGGACAGGGGGTCCAAGAGACCCAGTACTTC. The rearrangement uses TRBV20-1 and TRBJ2-5, with 10 nucleotides matching TRBD1. Germline CDR1 is DFQATT and CDR2 is SNEGSKA (reference sequence). Trimming cost V 5 bases and J 1 base; bases outside gene matches: 10. The CDR3 extends over 16 amino acids.

CDR3 in DNA: TGTGCCAGCAGCCAAGGGACGTATGGAAACACCATATATTTT. Protein sequence: CASSQGTYGNTIYF. The chain employs TRBV3-1 and TRBJ1-3; D is undetermined. This CDR3 is built from 14 residues. Looked up from germline, CDR1 is LGHDT and CDR2 is YNNKEL (reference sequence). V dropped 1 base and J dropped 3 bases, with 7 bases sitting between them.

This clonotype was detected once. J is TRBJ2-7 and V is TRBV29-1; tentative D call: TRBD1 (6 bases). Germline V gives CDR1 SQVTM, CDR2 ANQGSEA. This CDR3 has 13 amino acids. Trimming took 6 bases from V and 0 from J, leaving 12 bases between them. In DNA, the CDR3 is TGCAGCGTCGGACAGTCAAGCTCCTACGAGCAGTACTTC. Translating gives CSVGQSSSYEQYF.

This chain links TRBV5-1 with TRBJ2-5; D not certain. The germline CDR1 and CDR2 sequences are SGHRS and YFSETQ. Trimming left V 0 bases short and J 3 bases short, with 12 bases between. This CDR3 is built from 15 residues. CDR3 residues: CASSLGPRMEETQYF. The CDR3 DNA reads as TGCGCCAGCAGCTTGGGCCCTAGAATGGAAGAGACCCAGTACTTC.

This rearrangement joins TRBV28 to TRBJ1-2, with D possibly being TRBD1 (6 bases). V was cut by 6 bases and J by 2 bases, with 13 bases left in between. Germline CDR1 MDHEN, CDR2 SYDVKM. This CDR3 is built from 14 residues. The CDR3 bases are TGTGCCAGCAGCGGGGGGGGCTTAAACTATGGCTACACCTTC. Translated, it gives CASSGGGLNYGYTF.